This T cell receptor beta chain appears in the sequencing data of a study of T cell repertoires in cytomegalovirus infection. In TCRdb, the reads were re-called with MiXCR into one record per CDR3 protein. The sample lists around 800,000 distinct CDR3 sequences, approximately 32% occurring once. There are a few counts of this clonotype. Its specificity is not known. The CDR3 is made up of 17 amino acids. The trim removed 1 base at V and 0 bases at J, leaving 7 bases unmatched. Germline CDR1 is LGHNT and CDR2 is FRNRAP. General observations from the study: Dominant in the ex vivo response were TCR beta clonotypes restricted by HLA-C and specific for CMV.

This receptor was identified in a human donor in good health (CMV status not recorded). Some clones in this sample may be carry-over from other donors' samples. This chain uses TRBV12-5 with TRBJ2-3; 7 bases map to TRBD2. This material consisted of cultured CD8+ T cells from PBMCs, taken from culture after CMV antigen stimulation. The CDR3 region is CASGLERGLNSTDTQYF. The CDR3, as DNA: TGTGCTAGTGGTTTGGAGCGGGGCCTTAACAGCACAGATACGCAGTATTTT.